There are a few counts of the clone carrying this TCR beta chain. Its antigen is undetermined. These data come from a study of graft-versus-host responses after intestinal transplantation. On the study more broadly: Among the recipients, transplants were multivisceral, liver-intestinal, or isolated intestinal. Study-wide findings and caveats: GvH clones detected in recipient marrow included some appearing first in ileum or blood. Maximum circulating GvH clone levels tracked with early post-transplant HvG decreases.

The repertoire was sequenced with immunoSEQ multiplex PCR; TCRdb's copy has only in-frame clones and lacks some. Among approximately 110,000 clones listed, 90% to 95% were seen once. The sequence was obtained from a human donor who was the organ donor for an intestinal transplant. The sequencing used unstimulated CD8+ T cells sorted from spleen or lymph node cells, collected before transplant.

Written as DNA, the CDR3 is TGTGCCAGCACCCCCGGTAGCGGGACTTACAATGAGCAGTTCTTC. Protein: CASTPGSGTYNEQFF. The genes are TRBV28 and TRBJ2-1, with 8 bases that match TRBD2. V lost 7 bases and J lost 4; bases outside the gene matches: 9. The length of the CDR3 is 15 residues. Germline V gene data show CDR1 as MDHEN and CDR2 as SYDVKM.